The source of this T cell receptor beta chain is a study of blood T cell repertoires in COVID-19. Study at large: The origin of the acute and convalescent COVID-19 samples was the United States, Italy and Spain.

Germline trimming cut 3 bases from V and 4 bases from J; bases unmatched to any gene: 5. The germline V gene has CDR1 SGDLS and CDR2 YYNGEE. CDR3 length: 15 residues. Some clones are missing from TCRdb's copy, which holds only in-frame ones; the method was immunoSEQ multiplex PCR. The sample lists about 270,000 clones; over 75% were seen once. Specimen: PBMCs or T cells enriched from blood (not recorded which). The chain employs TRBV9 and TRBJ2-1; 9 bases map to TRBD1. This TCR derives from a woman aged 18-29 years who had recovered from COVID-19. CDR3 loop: CASSAPGTGYNEQFF. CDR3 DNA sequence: TGTGCCAGCAGCGCTCCCGGGACAGGGTACAATGAGCAGTTCTTC.